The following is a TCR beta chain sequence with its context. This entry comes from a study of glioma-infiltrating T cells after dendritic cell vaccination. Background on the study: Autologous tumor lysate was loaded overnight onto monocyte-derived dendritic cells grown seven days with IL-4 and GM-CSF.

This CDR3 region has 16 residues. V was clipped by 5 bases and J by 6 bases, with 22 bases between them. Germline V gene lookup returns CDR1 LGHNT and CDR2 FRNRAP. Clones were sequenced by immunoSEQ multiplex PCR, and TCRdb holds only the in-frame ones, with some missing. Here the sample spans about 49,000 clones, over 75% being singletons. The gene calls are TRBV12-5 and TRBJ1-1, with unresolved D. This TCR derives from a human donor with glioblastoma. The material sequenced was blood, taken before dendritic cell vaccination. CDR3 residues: CASGAPLERSAPEAFF. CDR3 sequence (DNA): TGTGCTAGTGGTGCCCCTCTAGAGCGGAGCGCACCTGAAGCTTTCTTT.